These 5 T cell receptor beta chains were all obtained from the same sample, sequenced in a study of Ad26.COV2.S vaccination and SARS-CoV-2 variants. Clones were read by immunoSEQ multiplex PCR, and TCRdb kept only the in-frame ones, dropping some. The sample lists hundreds of thousands of clones; more than 80% were seen once. Documented treatment: approximately 18 received Ad26.COV2.S at low or high dose, single or two shots; about 5 received placebo; per-sample allocation not given. Samples analyzed were those drawn on day 63 after the first vaccine or placebo injection. This specimen consisted of peripheral blood, obtained in a trial of Ad26.COV2.S vaccine versus placebo. The receptors here all came from a person between 18 and 65 years old who received the Ad26.COV2.S COVID-19 vaccine or a placebo.

This sequence joins TRBV30 and TRBJ2-7; D is unclear. Per germline, CDR1 GTSNPN and CDR2 SVGIG (reference sequence). The V end lost 0 bases, the J end lost 2 bases, and 8 bases lay between the germline ends. This CDR3 contains 13 residues. For the CDR3, the DNA is TGTGCCTGGAGTGTGCAGGCGACCTACGAGCAGTACTTC. Translated: CAWSVQATYEQYF.

V gene TRBV6-6 combines with J gene TRBJ2-3; TRBD1 matches 10 bases. With 6 bases clipped from V and 2 bases from J, the junction kept 8 bases outside the gene matches. Looked up from germline, CDR1 is MNHNY and CDR2 is SVGAGI (reference sequence). This CDR3 region has 16 residues. In nucleotides, the CDR3 is TGTGCCAGCAGCTACGGGACAGGGGATCCCACAGATACGCAGTATTTT. This codes for CASSYGTGDPTDTQYF.

The chain couples TRBV7-9 to TRBJ2-5, with TRBD2 identical over 11 bases. The V and J ends lost 2 bases and 0 bases, in that order; junction bases with no gene match: 2. Per the germline V gene, CDR1 is SEHNR and CDR2 is FQNEAQ (reference sequence). The CDR3 is made up of 16 amino acids. CDR3 nucleotides: TGTGCCAGCAGCTTACTAGCGGGAGGCTACCAAGAGACCCAGTACTTC. Translated: CASSLLAGGYQETQYF.

The chain links TRBV27 to TRBJ2-5; possibly TRBD1 for D (5 bases). The CDR3 is made up of 14 amino acids. Germline values: CDR1 MNHEY, CDR2 SMNVEV (reference sequence). Trimming cost V 3 bases and J 7 bases, with 15 bases left between them. CDR3 protein: CASSLTDGRRTQYF. The DNA of the CDR3 is TGTGCCAGCAGTTTGACAGACGGCCGCAGGACCCAGTACTTC.

This clone appeared once. The rearrangement uses TRBV30 and TRBJ2-3; TRBD1 might be the D (5 bases). The germline CDR1 and CDR2 sequences are GTSNPN and SVGIG (reference sequence). This CDR3 comprises 16 residues. The germline V and J ends were trimmed by 4 bases and 4 bases, with 21 bases remaining between them. CDR3 DNA: TGTGCCTGGACTGCTGGGGCTCGCTCGTTCTCAGATACGCAGTATTTT. This translates into CAWTAGARSFSDTQYF.